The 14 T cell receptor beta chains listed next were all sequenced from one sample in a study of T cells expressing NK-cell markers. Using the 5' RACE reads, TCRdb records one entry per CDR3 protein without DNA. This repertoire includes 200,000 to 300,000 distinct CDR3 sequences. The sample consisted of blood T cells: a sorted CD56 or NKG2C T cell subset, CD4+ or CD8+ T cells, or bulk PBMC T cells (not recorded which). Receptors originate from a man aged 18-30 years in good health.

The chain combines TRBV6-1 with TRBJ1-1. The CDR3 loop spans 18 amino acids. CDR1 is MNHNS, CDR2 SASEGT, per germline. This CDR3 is CASSETAVRGSLNTEAFF.

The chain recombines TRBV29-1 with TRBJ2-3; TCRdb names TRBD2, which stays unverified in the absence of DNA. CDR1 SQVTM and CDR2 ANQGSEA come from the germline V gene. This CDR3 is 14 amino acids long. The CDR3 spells CSVGAGGVTDTQYF.

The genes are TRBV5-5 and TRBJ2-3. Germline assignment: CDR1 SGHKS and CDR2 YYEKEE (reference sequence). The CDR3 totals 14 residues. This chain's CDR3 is CASSWGGVKDTQYF.

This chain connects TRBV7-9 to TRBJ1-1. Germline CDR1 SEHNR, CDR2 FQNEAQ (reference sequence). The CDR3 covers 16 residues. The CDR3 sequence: CASSRDDTARNTEAFF.

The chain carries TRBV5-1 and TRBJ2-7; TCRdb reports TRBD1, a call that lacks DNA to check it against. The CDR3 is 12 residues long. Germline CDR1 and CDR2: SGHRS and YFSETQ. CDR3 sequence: CASSAGREALYF.

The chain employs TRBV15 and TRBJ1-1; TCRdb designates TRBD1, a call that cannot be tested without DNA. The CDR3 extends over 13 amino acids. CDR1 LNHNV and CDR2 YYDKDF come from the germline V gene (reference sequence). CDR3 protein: CAAGLDRRTEAFF.

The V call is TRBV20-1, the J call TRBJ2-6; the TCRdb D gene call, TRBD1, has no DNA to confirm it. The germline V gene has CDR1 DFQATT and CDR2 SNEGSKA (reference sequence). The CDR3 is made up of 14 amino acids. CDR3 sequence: CSASGGSGANVLTF.

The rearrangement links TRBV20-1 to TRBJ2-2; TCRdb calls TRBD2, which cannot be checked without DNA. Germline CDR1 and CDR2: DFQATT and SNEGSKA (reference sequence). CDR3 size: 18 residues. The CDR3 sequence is CSAGGGARARANTGELFF.

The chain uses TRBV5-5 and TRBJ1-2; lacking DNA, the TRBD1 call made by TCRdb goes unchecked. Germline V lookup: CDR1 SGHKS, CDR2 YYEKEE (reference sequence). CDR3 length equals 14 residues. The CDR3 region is CASSPGPSADGYTF.

The CDR3 spells CAIRGRVDGYTF. This rearrangement joins TRBV11-3 to TRBJ1-2. CDR3 length equals 12 residues. The V gene's germline CDR1 is SGHNT and CDR2 YENEEA.

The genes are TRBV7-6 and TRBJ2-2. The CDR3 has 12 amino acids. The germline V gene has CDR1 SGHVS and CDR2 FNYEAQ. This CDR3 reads CASSGLRGELFF.

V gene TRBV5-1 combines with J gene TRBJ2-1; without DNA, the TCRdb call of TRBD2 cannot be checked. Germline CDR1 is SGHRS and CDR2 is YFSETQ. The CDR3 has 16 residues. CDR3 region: CASSPAPTSGRGEQFF.

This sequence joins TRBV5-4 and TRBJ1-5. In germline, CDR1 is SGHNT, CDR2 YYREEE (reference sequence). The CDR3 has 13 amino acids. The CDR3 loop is CASSLSPNQPQHF. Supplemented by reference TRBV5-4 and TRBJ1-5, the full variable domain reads ETGVTQSPTHLIKTRGQQVTLRCSSQSGHNTVSWYQQALGQGPQFIFQYYREEENGRGNFPPRFSGLQFPNYSSELNVNALELDDSALYLCASSLSPNQPQHFGDGTRLSIL.

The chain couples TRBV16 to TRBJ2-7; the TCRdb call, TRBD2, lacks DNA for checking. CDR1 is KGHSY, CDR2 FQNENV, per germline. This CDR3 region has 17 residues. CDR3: CASSHQASSPPPYEQYF. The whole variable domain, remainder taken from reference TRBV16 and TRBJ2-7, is GEEVAQTPKHLVRGEGQKAKLYCAPIKGHSYVFWYQQVLKNEFKFLISFQNENVFDETGMPKERFSAKCLPNSPCSLEIQATKLEDSAVYFCASSHQASSPPPYEQYFGPGTRLTVT.